What follows are 21 T cell receptor beta chains derived from one specimen sequenced in a study of blood T cell repertoires in COVID-19. Generated by immunoSEQ multiplex PCR, the TCRdb table keeps only in-frame clones and is missing some. The table has a few hundred thousand clones, about 85% seen once. The material sequenced was peripheral blood. All receptors come from a man between 18 and 35 years old with active or convalescent COVID-19.

This clone was counted only a few times. This chain links TRBV10-2 with TRBJ1-1; the D gene is possibly TRBD1 (6 bases). Germline CDR1 WSHSY, CDR2 SAAADI. V gave up 1 base and J gave up 4 bases, with 13 bases separating them. CDR3 length: 15 residues. The CDR3 sequence is CASSEWGGLGTEAFF. CDR3 nucleotides: TGCGCCAGCAGTGAGTGGGGGGGCCTGGGCACTGAAGCTTTCTTT.

J is TRBJ2-3 and V is TRBV29-1; 7 nucleotides match TRBD1. This CDR3 contains 14 residues. V gave up 6 bases and J gave up 0 bases; unmatched junction bases: 6. CDR1 SQVTM and CDR2 ANQGSEA come from the germline V gene. The DNA of the CDR3 is TGCAGCGTCGGGACAGCAACTAGCACAGATACGCAGTATTTT. This encodes CSVGTATSTDTQYF.

CDR3 residues: CASSYSPTGGLSYEQYF. CDR3 nucleotide sequence: TGTGCCAGCAGTTACTCCCCCACGGGGGGGCTCTCCTACGAGCAGTACTTC. The V call is TRBV6-2 or TRBV6-3, the J call TRBJ2-7; 8 bases are shared with TRBD2. The V segment lost 0 bases and the J segment 0 bases; nucleotides outside the gene matches: 7. CDR1 and CDR2 from the germline V gene are MNHEY and SVGEGT. The CDR3 has 17 amino acids.

The J gene is TRBJ2-2, the V gene TRBV30; D ambiguous. V was pared by 7 bases and J by 8 bases, with 8 bases between. The CDR3 is 10 amino acids. Germline V CDR1 and CDR2: GTSNPN, SVGIG (reference sequence). CDR3 amino acids: CASGRGELFF. The DNA of the CDR3 is TGTGCCTCAGGAAGGGGGGAGCTGTTTTTT.

The chain uses TRBV2 and TRBJ2-2, with 16 bases that match TRBD2. CDR3 length: 16 amino acids. Per germline, CDR1 SNHLY and CDR2 FYNNEI. Trimming removed 6 bases from V and 5 bases from J; junction bases left unmatched: 3. CDR3 nucleotides: TGTGCCAGCAGCGGGACTAGCGGGAGGGGTACCGGGGAGCTGTTTTTT. Amino acid sequence: CASSGTSGRGTGELFF. Full variable domain (rest looked up from reference TRBV2 and TRBJ2-2): EPEVTQTPSHQVTQMGQEVILRCVPISNHLYFYWYRQILGQKVEFLVSFYNNEISEKSEIFDDQFSVERPDGSNFTLKIRSTKLEDSAMYFCASSGTSGRGTGELFFGEGSRLTVL.

This chain connects TRBV4-3 to TRBJ2-2, with 11 bases identical to TRBD1. The germline V gene has CDR1 LGHNA and CDR2 YSLEER. V trimming: 0 bases; J trimming: 5 bases; junction bases outside the gene matches: 5. This CDR3 is built from 17 residues. DNA of the CDR3: TGCGCCAGCAGCCAAGAAGCGGACAGGGGGCAAACCGGGGAGCTGTTTTTT. Its protein is CASSQEADRGQTGELFF.

V usage is TRBV6-5 and J usage is TRBJ1-2, with TRBD1 matching 9 bases. Germline CDR1 is MNHEY and CDR2 is SVGAGI. The ends lost 5 bases at V and 4 bases at J; junction bases unmatched: 5. The CDR3 contains 14 residues. For the CDR3, the DNA is TGTGCCAGCAGTACCACAGGGGGCGGCTATGGCTACACCTTC. This sequence encodes CASSTTGGGYGYTF.

CDR3 in DNA: TGTGCCAGCAGTTTACCCCTGGCGGCAGGGAATTCACCCCTCCACTTT. It specifies CASSLPLAAGNSPLHF. The chain uses TRBV28 and TRBJ1-6, with a weak D call TRBD1 (5 bases). V dropped 2 bases and J dropped 7 bases, with 15 bases sitting between them. CDR1 MDHEN and CDR2 SYDVKM come from the germline V gene. This CDR3 spans 16 amino acids.

The chain joins TRBV7-6 to TRBJ1-3; 12 bases are shared with TRBD1. The V and J ends lost 5 bases and 2 bases, in that order; junction bases with no gene match: 4. The germline V gene encodes CDR1 SGHVS and CDR2 FNYEAQ. The CDR3 is 16 amino acids. As DNA, the CDR3 is TGTGCCAGCAGCCGATGGGACAGGGGGCCTGGAAACACCATATATTTT. Encoded protein: CASSRWDRGPGNTIYF.

The J gene is TRBJ1-6, the V gene TRBV7-9, with TRBD1 identical over 7 bases. The germline gives CDR1 SEHNR, CDR2 FQNEAQ (reference sequence). Unmatched junction bases numbered 7, after V lost 0 bases and J lost 8 bases. This CDR3 is 16 amino acids long. The DNA of the CDR3 is TGTGCCAGCAGCTTAGCGCTCTCAGGGGGGCATTCACCCCTCCACTTT. It encodes CASSLALSGGHSPLHF.

To note about this clone: Compared with germline, one end of the junction differs, possibly owing to a read error. This sequence joins TRBV5-4 and TRBJ1-2, with 7 nucleotides matching TRBD1. CDR3 length: 15 amino acids. From germline, CDR1 is SGHNT and CDR2 YYREEE (reference sequence). CDR3 DNA sequence: TGTGCCAGCAGCTTTGAAGTGGGCAGGGGGTTTCCAATTTACTTC. Amino acid sequence: CASSFEVGRGFPIYF.

V and J are TRBV11-1 and TRBJ1-1, with TRBD1 matching over 7 bases. This CDR3 is 15 amino acids long. Germline CDR1 is SGHAT and CDR2 is FQDESV (reference sequence). Trimming at V came to 5 bases and at J to 1 base, leaving 7 bases not matched to a gene. CDR3 DNA: TGTGCCAGCAGCATCGACAGGGTTAAGAACACTGAAGCTTTCTTT. This encodes CASSIDRVKNTEAFF.

V is TRBV6-5 and J is TRBJ2-5, with 7 bases that match TRBD1. The germline CDR1 and CDR2 sequences are MNHEY and SVGAGI. The length of the CDR3 is 15 residues. J gave up 2 bases and V 2 bases, and 5 bases lay outside the gene matches. CDR3 residues: CASSYQRDRQETQYF. Here the CDR3 DNA reads TGTGCCAGCAGTTACCAACGGGACAGACAAGAGACCCAGTACTTC.

This chain connects TRBV5-6 to TRBJ1-1; 8 positions match TRBD1. The germline gives CDR1 SGHDT, CDR2 YYEEEE. The CDR3 is 12 residues long. J lost 8 bases, V lost 0 bases, and 0 bases had no gene match. The CDR3 protein is CASSLGTGEAFF. CDR3 DNA sequence: TGTGCCAGCAGCTTGGGGACAGGGGAAGCTTTCTTT.

The chain joins TRBV29-1 to TRBJ1-4, with D possibly TRBD1 on 5 matching bases. V gave up 7 bases and J gave up 8 bases, with 17 bases separating them. The CDR3 totals 13 residues. Germline V CDR1 and CDR2: SQVTM, ANQGSEA. The CDR3 loop reads CSAPGRDGEKLFF. The CDR3 DNA follows: TGCAGCGCCCCGGGCAGGGATGGGGAAAAACTGTTTTTT.

The V gene is TRBV7-3, the J gene TRBJ2-3; the match to TRBD2 covers 8 bases. J lost 3 bases, V lost 3 bases, and 5 bases had no gene match. The CDR3 length is 15 residues. Germline loops: CDR1 SGHTA, CDR2 FQGTGA. The CDR3 region has the DNA TGTGCCAGCAGCTTTGACGGGGGGGCGACAGATACGCAGTATTTT. Protein: CASSFDGGATDTQYF.

J is TRBJ1-2 and V is TRBV4-3; 9 bases map to TRBD1. Germline V CDR1 and CDR2: LGHNA, YSLEER. V was clipped by 2 bases and J by 5 bases; unmatched bases: 3. The CDR3 sequence is 14 residues long. CDR3 DNA sequence: TGCGCCAGCAGCCAATACGGACAGGGGTATGGCTACACCTTC. Its translation is CASSQYGQGYGYTF.

The J gene is TRBJ2-1, the V gene TRBV7-2, with TRBD2 as a possible D gene (6 bases). The CDR3 is 15 amino acids. V lost 5 bases and J lost 0, with 11 bases in between. Germline lookup yields CDR1 SGHTA and CDR2 FQGNSA. The CDR3 DNA reads as TGTGCCAGCAGCCCGGGACTCAACTCCTACAATGAGCAGTTCTTC. It codes for CASSPGLNSYNEQFF.

The chain couples TRBV9 to TRBJ2-3, with 15 nucleotides matching TRBD2. This CDR3 has 18 amino acids. In germline, CDR1 is SGDLS, CDR2 YYNGEE. V dropped 0 bases and J dropped 2; count of bases not matched to a gene: 4. The chain's CDR3 is CASSVGTSGGEFTDTQYF. The CDR3 DNA sequence: TGTGCCAGCAGCGTAGGGACTAGCGGGGGGGAATTCACAGATACGCAGTATTTT.

This chain joins TRBV7-6 and TRBJ1-1; 9 bases agree with TRBD1. Trimming removed 4 bases from V and 5 bases from J; junction bases left unmatched: 2. The CDR3 sequence is 13 residues long. Germline CDR1 is SGHVS and CDR2 is FNYEAQ. The CDR3 coding sequence is TGTGCCAGCAGCTCCGGACAGGGGACTGAAGCTTTCTTT. Protein: CASSSGQGTEAFF. The whole variable domain, remainder taken from reference TRBV7-6 and TRBJ1-1, is GAGVSQSPRYKVTKRGQDVALRCDPISGHVSLYWYRQALGQGPEFLTYFNYEAQQDKSGLPNDRFSAERPEGSISTLTIQRTEQRDSAMYRCASSSGQGTEAFFGQGTRLTVV.

This chain links TRBV6-6 with TRBJ1-5, with TRBD1 identical over 10 bases. Germline CDR1 is MNHNY and CDR2 is SVGAGI (reference sequence). V shed 6 bases, J shed 2 bases, and the junction held 4 bases outside the gene matches. This CDR3 is 15 amino acids long. CDR3 amino acids: CASRPGTGGNQPQHF. Here the CDR3 DNA reads TGTGCCAGCAGGCCCGGGACAGGGGGCAATCAGCCCCAGCATTTT.